The T cell receptor beta chain under discussion was sequenced for a study of control samples from healthy donors and cancer patients. Trimming took off 2 bases at V and 5 bases at J, with 12 bases between the two ends. Germline-derived CDR1 and CDR2 are SGHTA and FQGNSA. This CDR3 is 14 amino acids long. Sequencing was performed with immunoSEQ multiplex PCR; in TCRdb, only in-frame clones are kept and a portion is missing. The sample has 150,000 or so clones, 94% seen once. The source material was blood. J is TRBJ2-5 and V is TRBV7-2; no definite D call. The source is a woman aged 40 to 50 in good health. CDR3 protein: CASSLNVRKETQYF. The CDR3 DNA sequence: TGTGCCAGCAGCTTAAATGTGCGTAAGGAGACCCAGTACTTC.